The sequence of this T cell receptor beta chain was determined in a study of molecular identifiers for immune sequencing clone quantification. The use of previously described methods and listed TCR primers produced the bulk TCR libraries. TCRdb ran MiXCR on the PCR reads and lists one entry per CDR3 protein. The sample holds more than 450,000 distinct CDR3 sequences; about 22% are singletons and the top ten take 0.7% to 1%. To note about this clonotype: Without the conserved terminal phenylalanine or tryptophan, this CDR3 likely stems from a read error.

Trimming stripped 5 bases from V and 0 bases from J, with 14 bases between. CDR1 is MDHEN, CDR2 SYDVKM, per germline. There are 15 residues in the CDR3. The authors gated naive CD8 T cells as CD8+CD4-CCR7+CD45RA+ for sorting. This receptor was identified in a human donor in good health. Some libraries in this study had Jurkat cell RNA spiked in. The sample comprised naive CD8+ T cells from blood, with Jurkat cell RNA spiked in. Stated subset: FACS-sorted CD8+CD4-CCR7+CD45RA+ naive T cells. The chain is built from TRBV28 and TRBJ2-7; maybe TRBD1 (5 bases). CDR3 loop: CASSPTDQSSYEQYL. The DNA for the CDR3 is TGTGCCAGCAGTCCGACAGACCAGAGCTCCTACGAGCAGTACCTC.